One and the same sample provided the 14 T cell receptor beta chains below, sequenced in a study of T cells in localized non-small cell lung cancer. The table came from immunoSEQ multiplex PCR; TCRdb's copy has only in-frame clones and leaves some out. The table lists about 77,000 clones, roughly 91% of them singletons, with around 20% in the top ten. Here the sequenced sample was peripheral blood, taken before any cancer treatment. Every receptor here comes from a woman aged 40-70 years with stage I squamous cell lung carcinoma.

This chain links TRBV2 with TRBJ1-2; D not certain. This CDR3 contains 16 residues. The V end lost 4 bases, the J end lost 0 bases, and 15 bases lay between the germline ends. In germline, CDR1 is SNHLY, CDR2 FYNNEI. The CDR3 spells CASSVGPYPSNYGYTF. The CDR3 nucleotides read TGTGCCAGCAGTGTAGGGCCCTACCCGTCTAACTATGGCTACACCTTC.

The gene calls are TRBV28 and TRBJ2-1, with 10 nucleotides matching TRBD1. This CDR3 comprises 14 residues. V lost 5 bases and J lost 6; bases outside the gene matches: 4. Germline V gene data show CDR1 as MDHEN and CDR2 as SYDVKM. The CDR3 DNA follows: TGTGCCAGCAGTCCCCGGACAGGGGGCAATGAGCAGTTCTTC. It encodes CASSPRTGGNEQFF.

The CDR3: CASSERGGAKTQYF. The CDR3 nucleotides are TGTGCCAGCAGTGAGCGGGGGGGCGCGAAGACCCAGTACTTC. V is TRBV4-2 and J is TRBJ2-5; 10 bases align to TRBD2. The length of the CDR3 is 14 residues. V was clipped by 6 bases and J by 6 bases; unmatched bases: 7. Looked up from germline, CDR1 is LGHNA and CDR2 is YNFKEQ.

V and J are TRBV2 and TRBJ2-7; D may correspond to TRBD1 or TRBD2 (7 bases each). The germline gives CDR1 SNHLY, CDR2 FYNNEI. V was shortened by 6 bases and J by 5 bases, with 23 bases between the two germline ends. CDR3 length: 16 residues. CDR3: CASSQRRGGGLDEQYF. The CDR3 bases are TGTGCCAGCAGCCAACGACGGGGAGGGGGCCTAGACGAGCAGTACTTC.

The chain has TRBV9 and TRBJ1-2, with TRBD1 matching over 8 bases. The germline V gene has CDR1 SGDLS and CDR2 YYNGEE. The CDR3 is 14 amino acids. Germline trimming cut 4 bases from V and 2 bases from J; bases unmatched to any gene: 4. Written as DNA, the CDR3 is TGTGCCAGCAGCCCCAGGGGGCAGAACTATGGCTACACCTTC. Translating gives CASSPRGQNYGYTF. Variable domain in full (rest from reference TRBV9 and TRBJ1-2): DSGVTQTPKHLITATGQRVTLRCSPRSGDLSVYWYQQSLDQGLQFLIQYYNGEERAKGNILERFSAQQFPDLHSELNLSSLELGDSALYFCASSPRGQNYGYTFGSGTRLTVV.

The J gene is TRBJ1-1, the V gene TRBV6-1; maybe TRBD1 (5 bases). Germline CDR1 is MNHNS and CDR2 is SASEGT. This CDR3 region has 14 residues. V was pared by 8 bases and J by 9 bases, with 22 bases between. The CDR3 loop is CASGEGRTPIQAFF. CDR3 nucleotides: TGTGCCAGCGGAGAGGGACGAACCCCGATCCAAGCTTTCTTT.

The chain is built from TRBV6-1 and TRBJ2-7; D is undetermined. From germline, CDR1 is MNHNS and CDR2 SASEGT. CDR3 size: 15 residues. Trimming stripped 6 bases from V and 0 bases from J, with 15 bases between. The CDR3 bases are TGTGCCAGCAGCGTCGAACGGGCGAGCTCCTACGAGCAGTACTTC. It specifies CASSVERASSYEQYF.

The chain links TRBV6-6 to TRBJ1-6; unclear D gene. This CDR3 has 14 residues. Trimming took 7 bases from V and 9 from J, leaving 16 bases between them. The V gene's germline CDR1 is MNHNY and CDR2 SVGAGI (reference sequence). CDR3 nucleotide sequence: TGTGCCAGCACCCCAGTATATAATGGTTCACCCCTCCACTTT. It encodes CASTPVYNGSPLHF.

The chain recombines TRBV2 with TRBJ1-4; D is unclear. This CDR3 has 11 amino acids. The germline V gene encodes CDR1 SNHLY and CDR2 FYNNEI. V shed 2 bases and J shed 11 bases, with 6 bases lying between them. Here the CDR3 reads CASSEMGKLFF. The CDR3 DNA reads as TGTGCCAGCAGTGAAATGGGGAAACTGTTTTTT. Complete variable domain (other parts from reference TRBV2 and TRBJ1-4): EPEVTQTPSHQVTQMGQEVILRCVPISNHLYFYWYRQILGQKVEFLVSFYNNEISEKSEIFDDQFSVERPDGSNFTLKIRSTKLEDSAMYFCASSEMGKLFFGSGTQLSVL.

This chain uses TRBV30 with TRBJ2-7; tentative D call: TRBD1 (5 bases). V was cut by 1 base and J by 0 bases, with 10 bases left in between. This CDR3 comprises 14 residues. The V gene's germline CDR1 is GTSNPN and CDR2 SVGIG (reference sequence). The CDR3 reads CAWSGGRSSYEQYF. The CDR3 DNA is TGTGCCTGGAGTGGGGGCAGGAGCTCCTACGAGCAGTACTTC.

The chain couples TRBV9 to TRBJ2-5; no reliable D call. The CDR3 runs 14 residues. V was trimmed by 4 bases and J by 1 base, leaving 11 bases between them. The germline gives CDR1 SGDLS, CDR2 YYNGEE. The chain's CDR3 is CASSPPASQETQYF. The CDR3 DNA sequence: TGTGCCAGCAGCCCCCCAGCTAGCCAAGAGACCCAGTACTTC. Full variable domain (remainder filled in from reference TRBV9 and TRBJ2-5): DSGVTQTPKHLITATGQRVTLRCSPRSGDLSVYWYQQSLDQGLQFLIQYYNGEERAKGNILERFSAQQFPDLHSELNLSSLELGDSALYFCASSPPASQETQYFGPGTRLLVL.

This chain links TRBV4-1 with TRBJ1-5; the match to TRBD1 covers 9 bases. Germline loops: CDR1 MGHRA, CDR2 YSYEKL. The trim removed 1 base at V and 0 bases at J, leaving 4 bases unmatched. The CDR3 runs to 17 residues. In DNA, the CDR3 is TGCGCCAGCAGCCAAGTTTGGACAGGGGATAGCAATCAGCCCCAGCATTTT. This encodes CASSQVWTGDSNQPQHF.

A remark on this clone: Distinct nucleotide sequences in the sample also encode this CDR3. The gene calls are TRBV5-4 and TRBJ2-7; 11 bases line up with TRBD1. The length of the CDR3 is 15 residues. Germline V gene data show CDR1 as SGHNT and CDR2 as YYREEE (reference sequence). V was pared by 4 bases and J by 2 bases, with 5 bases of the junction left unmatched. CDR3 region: CASSLGQGATYEQYF. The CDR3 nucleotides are TGTGCCAGCAGCCTAGGACAGGGGGCTACCTACGAGCAGTACTTC.

The DNA for the CDR3 is TGTGCCAGCAGTTTAACCTCGGCAGGACCTGCGGCTAATGAAAAACTGTTTTTT. It encodes CASSLTSAGPAANEKLFF. The chain joins TRBV27 to TRBJ1-4; D remains unclear. The germline V and J ends were trimmed by 2 bases and 3 bases, with 19 bases remaining between them. CDR3 size: 18 residues. Germline assignment: CDR1 MNHEY and CDR2 SMNVEV (reference sequence).